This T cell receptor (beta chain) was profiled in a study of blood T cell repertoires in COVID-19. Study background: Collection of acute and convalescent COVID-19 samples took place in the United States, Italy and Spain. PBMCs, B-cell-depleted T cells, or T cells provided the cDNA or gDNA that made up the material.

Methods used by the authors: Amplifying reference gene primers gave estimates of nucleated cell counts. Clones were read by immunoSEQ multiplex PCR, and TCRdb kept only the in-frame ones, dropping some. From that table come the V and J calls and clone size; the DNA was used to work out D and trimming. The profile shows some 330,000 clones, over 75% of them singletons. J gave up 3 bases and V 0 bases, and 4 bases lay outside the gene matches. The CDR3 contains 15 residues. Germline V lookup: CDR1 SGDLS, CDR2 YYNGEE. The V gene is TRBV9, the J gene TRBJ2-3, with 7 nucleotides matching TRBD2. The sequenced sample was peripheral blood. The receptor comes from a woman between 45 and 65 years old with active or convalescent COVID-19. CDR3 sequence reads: CASSVVAGETDTQYF. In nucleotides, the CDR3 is TGTGCCAGCAGCGTAGTGGCGGGGGAAACAGATACGCAGTATTTT.